This TCR beta chain was identified during a study of early T cells in non-severe SARS-CoV-2 infection. Study at large: Alpha and beta chains were unpaired, from unsorted whole-blood bulk RNA. Points from the study as a whole: In VDJdb matching, anti-spike CD8 responses were favored while private and CD4 specificities went missing.

cDNA molecules, individually, were tagged with unique molecular identifiers. TCRdb re-called the 5' RACE reads with MiXCR, one entry per CDR3 protein. The repertoire holds 100,000 to 140,000 distinct CDR3 sequences, with over 8.5% as singletons. Looked up from germline, CDR1 is SGDLS and CDR2 is YYNGEE. V dropped 3 bases and J dropped 6 bases, with 14 bases sitting between them. There are 14 residues in the CDR3. This clonotype has ten or more counts. Antigen specificity is unknown. The clonotype originates from an adult who was a healthcare worker with PCR-confirmed SARS-CoV-2 infection or an uninfected control (not recorded which). Specimen: whole blood. The chain links TRBV9 to TRBJ2-3, with D maybe TRBD2 (6 bases). In DNA form, the CDR3 reads TGTGCCAGCAGCGCCCTAGCGACCGGGGATACGCAGTATTTT. This translates into CASSALATGDTQYF.